The 27 T cell receptor beta chains given below trace back to one sample, sequenced in a study of OX40 agonist ivuxolimab in advanced cancers. Profiling relied on immunoSEQ multiplex PCR, and the TCRdb table lists in-frame clones only, not all of them. The sample contains about 38,000 clones, 82% of which appear only once. The sample was CD4+ or CD8+ T cells sorted from blood, taken in a trial of the OX40 agonist ivuxolimab. The receptors shown here come from an adult with an advanced solid tumor such as melanoma, head and neck, liver or kidney cancer.

The chain joins TRBV11-2 to TRBJ2-7; 8 positions match TRBD1. Germline trimming cut 5 bases from V and 1 base from J; bases unmatched to any gene: 7. This CDR3 has 15 residues. Germline CDR1 SGHAT, CDR2 FQNNGV. The CDR3 DNA follows: TGTGCCAGCAGCCTTCGGACAGGGCATTCCTACGAGCAGTACTTC. This encodes CASSLRTGHSYEQYF.

Worth noting for this clone: One end of the junction does not line up with germline, which may come from a read error. The CDR3 region has the DNA TGTGCCAGCAGCTCTGGACTAGCGTTCAACGATCAGTACTTC. Translating it yields CASSSGLAFNDQYF. The chain is built from TRBV11-2 and TRBJ2-7; TRBD2 matches at 9 bases. The V gene's germline CDR1 is SGHAT and CDR2 FQNNGV. This CDR3 region has 14 residues. Using reference TRBV11-2 and TRBJ2-7 for the parts outside the CDR3, the full variable domain is EAGVAQSPRYKIIEKRQSVAFWCNPISGHATLYWYQQILGQGPKLLIQFQNNGVVDDSQLPKDRFSAERLKGVDSTLKIQPAKLEDSAVYLCASSSGLAFNDQYFGPGTRLTVT.

This clone came up once. This chain joins TRBV28 and TRBJ1-6, with 8 bases that match TRBD1. Germline V gene sequence: CDR1 MDHEN, CDR2 SYDVKM. CDR3 size: 16 residues. V trimming: 4 bases; J trimming: 9 bases; junction bases outside the gene matches: 11. In DNA, the CDR3 is TGTGCCAGCAGTTACCCCCAGCAGGGGGCTAGTTCACCCCTCCACTTT. Protein sequence: CASSYPQQGASSPLHF. Full variable domain (remainder filled in from reference TRBV28 and TRBJ1-6): DVKVTQSSRYLVKRTGEKVFLECVQDMDHENMFWYRQDPGLGLRLIYFSYDVKMKEKGDIPEGYSVSREKKERFSLILESASTNQTSMYLCASSYPQQGASSPLHFGNGTRLTVT.

The gene calls are TRBV12-5 and TRBJ2-5; D ambiguous. The J call may not be correct, given that the DNA end is closer to TRBJ2-7. CDR3 length: 11 amino acids. The germline V gene encodes CDR1 LGHNT and CDR2 FRNRAP. The CDR3 nucleotides read TGTGCTAGTGGTTTGGATTACGAGCAGTACTTC. Its translation: CASGLDYEQYF.

The chain recombines TRBV5-1 with TRBJ2-3; D gene unclear. CDR3 length: 14 residues. V shed 1 base and J shed 0 bases, with 6 bases lying between them. Germline loops: CDR1 SGHRS, CDR2 YFSETQ. CDR3 protein: CASSLLGSTDTQYF. Here the CDR3 DNA reads TGCGCCAGCAGCTTGCTAGGGAGCACAGATACGCAGTATTTT.

This rearrangement joins TRBV4-3 to TRBJ1-3, with unresolved D. Between the trimmed V and J ends, which lost 0 bases and 1 base, there was a span of 10 bases. This CDR3 comprises 16 residues. CDR1 is LGHNA and CDR2 is YSLEER in the germline V gene. The CDR3 loop is CASSQDWEGSGNTIYF. The CDR3 DNA sequence: TGCGCCAGCAGCCAAGATTGGGAGGGTTCTGGAAACACCATATATTTT.

This rearrangement joins TRBV18 to TRBJ1-3, with a tentative D call TRBD1 (6 bases). Per the germline V gene, CDR1 is KGHSH and CDR2 is LQKENI. This CDR3 region has 16 residues. V dropped 1 base and J dropped 0 bases, with 10 bases sitting between them. CDR3 DNA: TGTGCCAGCTCACCACAGGGGGGCTACTCTGGAAACACCATATATTTT. It translates to CASSPQGGYSGNTIYF.

The chain links TRBV2 to TRBJ1-1; 8 bases fit TRBD1. The length of the CDR3 is 15 residues. The germline V gene encodes CDR1 SNHLY and CDR2 FYNNEI. Losses at the gene ends were 2 bases for V and 7 bases for J; bases not matched to a gene: 9. The CDR3 DNA sequence: TGTGCCAGCAGTGAAACAGGACAGGGCAGGGGTGAAGCTTTCTTT. Protein sequence: CASSETGQGRGEAFF. Together with reference TRBV2 and TRBJ1-1, the CDR3 gives the full variable domain: EPEVTQTPSHQVTQMGQEVILRCVPISNHLYFYWYRQILGQKVEFLVSFYNNEISEKSEIFDDQFSVERPDGSNFTLKIRSTKLEDSAMYFCASSETGQGRGEAFFGQGTRLTVV.

V usage is TRBV27 and J usage is TRBJ2-7, with D unclear. This CDR3 is built from 14 residues. Germline CDR1 MNHEY, CDR2 SMNVEV (reference sequence). V was trimmed by 7 bases and J by 7 bases, leaving 20 bases between them. DNA of the CDR3: TGTGCCAGCAATGTGGTCCCGCCGGTCGGGGAGCAGTACTTC. As protein: CASNVVPPVGEQYF.

This chain uses TRBV4-2 with TRBJ2-3; D gene ambiguous. V was shortened by 0 bases and J by 4 bases, with 14 bases between the two germline ends. From germline, CDR1 is LGHNA and CDR2 YNFKEQ. The CDR3 is 16 residues long. The CDR3 protein is CASSQDSSLKPDTQYF. The CDR3 coding sequence is TGTGCCAGCAGCCAAGATTCGAGTCTAAAACCAGATACGCAGTATTTT.

This clone was observed a few times. The genes are TRBV6-5 and TRBJ2-1; TRBD2 matches 9 bases. The CDR3 is 14 amino acids. Germline values: CDR1 MNHEY, CDR2 SVGAGI. J gave up 4 bases and V 8 bases, and 6 bases lay outside the gene matches. CDR3 region: CASGRREGYNEQFF. In DNA, the CDR3 is TGTGCCAGCGGGAGGCGGGAGGGATACAATGAGCAGTTCTTC.

The rearrangement links TRBV9 to TRBJ2-3; the match to TRBD2 covers 8 bases. Germline V CDR1 and CDR2: SGDLS, YYNGEE. Unmatched junction bases numbered 11, after V lost 3 bases and J lost 2 bases. The CDR3 sequence is 17 residues long. The CDR3 here is CASSAGGIAGLTDTQYF. As DNA, the CDR3 is TGTGCCAGCAGCGCGGGGGGGATAGCGGGCCTCACAGATACGCAGTATTTT.

The chain employs TRBV19 and TRBJ2-7; TRBD1 matches 8 bases. The trim removed 1 base at V and 6 bases at J, leaving 11 bases unmatched. The CDR3 consists of 16 residues. CDR1 LNHDA and CDR2 SQIVND come from the germline V gene (reference sequence). The CDR3 nucleotides read TGTGCCAGTAGTATAGTAACAGGGGGTGCGGATGTCGAGCAGTACTTC. It specifies CASSIVTGGADVEQYF.

The chain joins TRBV19 to TRBJ1-5; no definite D call. CDR3 length: 13 amino acids. Germline CDR1 reads LNHDA; CDR2 reads SQIVND (reference sequence). Trimming cost V 4 bases and J 3 bases, with 7 bases left between them. Here the CDR3 reads CASSTLPNQPQHF. CDR3 bases: TGTGCCAGTAGTACACTCCCCAATCAGCCCCAGCATTTT.

The V gene is TRBV27, the J gene TRBJ2-2, with D perhaps TRBD1 (5 bases). Germline CDR1 reads MNHEY; CDR2 reads SMNVEV (reference sequence). The CDR3 has 15 residues. The germline V and J ends were trimmed by 7 bases and 5 bases, with 17 bases remaining between them. Here the CDR3 reads CASTQRAGSTGELFF. The DNA of the CDR3 is TGTGCCAGCACCCAAAGGGCAGGGTCAACCGGGGAGCTGTTTTTT.

This chain connects TRBV19 to TRBJ2-1, with TRBD2 matching over 12 bases. This CDR3 spans 17 amino acids. V was pared by 4 bases and J by 4 bases, with 8 bases of the junction left unmatched. Germline V gene lookup returns CDR1 LNHDA and CDR2 SQIVND (reference sequence). CDR3 protein: CASSTHVTSGGYNEQFF. CDR3 sequence (DNA): TGTGCCAGTAGTACCCACGTGACTAGCGGGGGTTACAATGAGCAGTTCTTC.

The chain is built from TRBV18 and TRBJ2-2; D is unresolved. Trimming removed 3 bases at V and 1 base at J, with 6 bases between. Germline V lookup: CDR1 KGHSH, CDR2 LQKENI. This CDR3 has 14 residues. Written as DNA, the CDR3 is TGTGCCAGCTCACCTTCGCAGAACACCGGGGAGCTGTTTTTT. Translated, it gives CASSPSQNTGELFF.

This clone was counted once. In DNA form, the CDR3 reads TGTGCCAGCAACCTCTCGGGACTCCAGGGGGACGAGCAGTACTTC. It is translated as CASNLSGLQGDEQYF. The chain couples TRBV2 to TRBJ2-7, with a tentative D call TRBD1 (7 bases). Trimming pared 7 bases from V and 5 bases from J, leaving 21 bases between. Germline CDR1 and CDR2: SNHLY and FYNNEI. The CDR3 extends over 15 amino acids.

This chain connects TRBV30 to TRBJ2-2; D gene unclear. The CDR3 extends over 13 amino acids. V lost 7 bases and J 1 base, leaving 10 bases between the germline ends. Germline V lookup: CDR1 GTSNPN, CDR2 SVGIG (reference sequence). This CDR3 is CASFPMNTGELFF. In DNA form, the CDR3 reads TGTGCCTCGTTCCCCATGAACACCGGGGAGCTGTTTTTT.

The chain links TRBV7-2 to TRBJ2-1; D is perhaps TRBD1 or TRBD2 (7 bases each). The CDR3 has 15 residues. Germline-derived CDR1 and CDR2 are SGHTA and FQGNSA. The germline V and J ends were trimmed by 2 bases and 7 bases, with 15 bases remaining between them. The CDR3: CASSLMSQGGNEQFF. CDR3 DNA: TGTGCCAGCAGCTTAATGAGTCAGGGGGGGAATGAGCAGTTCTTC.

The chain has TRBV28 and TRBJ1-1; TRBD1 aligns across 9 bases. The junction had 8 bases not matched to a gene; V was cut back by 5 bases and J by 7 bases. Germline CDR1 is MDHEN and CDR2 is SYDVKM. This CDR3 is 14 amino acids long. Written as DNA, the CDR3 is TGTGCCAGCAGTACCAACAGGGGGCAACTTGAAGCTTTCTTT. It codes for CASSTNRGQLEAFF. The full variable domain, rest sourced from reference TRBV28 and TRBJ1-1, is DVKVTQSSRYLVKRTGEKVFLECVQDMDHENMFWYRQDPGLGLRLIYFSYDVKMKEKGDIPEGYSVSREKKERFSLILESASTNQTSMYLCASSTNRGQLEAFFGQGTRLTVV.

J is TRBJ2-5 and V is TRBV5-1, with 9 nucleotides matching TRBD2. The CDR3 has 17 amino acids. J was trimmed by 2 bases and V by 2 bases; bases with no gene match: 10. CDR1 and CDR2 from the germline V gene are SGHRS and YFSETQ. The CDR3 spells CASSFLAGRGFQETQYF. The CDR3 region has the DNA TGCGCCAGCAGCTTCCTAGCGGGAAGGGGTTTTCAAGAGACCCAGTACTTC.

This chain connects TRBV2 to TRBJ2-1; D unclear. Looked up from germline, CDR1 is SNHLY and CDR2 is FYNNEI. V lost 5 bases and J 9 bases, leaving 14 bases between the germline ends. This CDR3 spans 13 amino acids. The CDR3 DNA reads TGTGCCAGCAGTTCTGGACCTCCGAGTGAGCAGTTCTTC. Residues: CASSSGPPSEQFF.

The rearrangement uses TRBV4-2 and TRBJ1-2; possible D gene TRBD1, 6 bases. The CDR3 contains 14 residues. V shed 5 bases and J shed 7 bases, with 17 bases lying between them. Germline V CDR1 and CDR2: LGHNA, YNFKEQ. CDR3 DNA sequence: TGTGCCAGCAGCTTGGGGTCCAGGGGAGGTGGCTACACCTTC. Protein sequence: CASSLGSRGGGYTF.

This clone has only a few counts. This chain joins TRBV7-2 and TRBJ2-1; 10 positions match TRBD2. This CDR3 region has 15 residues. Germline CDR1 and CDR2: SGHTA and FQGNSA. Trimming took 1 base from V and 7 from J; bases not matched to a gene: 4. This chain's CDR3 is CASSLGLAGVNEQFF. CDR3 sequence (DNA): TGTGCCAGCAGCTTAGGGCTAGCGGGAGTTAATGAGCAGTTCTTC.

This rearrangement joins TRBV18 to TRBJ2-7; D is possibly TRBD1 (5 bases). Trimming left V 3 bases short and J 5 bases short, with 14 bases between. Germline CDR1 KGHSH, CDR2 LQKENI. This CDR3 spans 14 amino acids. As DNA, the CDR3 is TGTGCCAGCTCACCCCAGGACACGCTCGACGAGCAGTACTTC. Translated, it gives CASSPQDTLDEQYF.

The gene calls are TRBV6-1 and TRBJ1-6; D ambiguous. The V and J ends lost 6 bases and 7 bases respectively, with 16 bases between them. From germline, CDR1 is MNHNS and CDR2 SASEGT. This CDR3 is built from 15 residues. CDR3 DNA: TGTGCCAGCAGGTCCATTCCTCCCCGGAATTCACCCCTCCACTTT. Translated, it gives CASRSIPPRNSPLHF.